This T cell receptor beta chain was found in a study of T-cell reconstitution after alpha-beta-depleted transplantation in children listed by TCRdb under 2016. Regarding the complete study: Using TCR repertoire profiling, the study quantitatively followed how T-cell immune reconstitution unfolded in children after TCRalphabeta/CD19-depleted allogeneic hematopoietic cell transplantation.

Explained via the paper, the time point label denotes: day 60 (about 2 months) after transplantation. Explained via the paper, the treatment or condition label denotes: allogeneic hematopoietic cell transplantation with graft depleted of TCRalphabeta T cells and CD19 B cells. The transplant recipients were children given TCRalphabeta/CD19-depleted allogeneic hematopoietic cell grafts. The receptor library was made with PCR. Sequencing used an Illumina HiSeq 2500. TCR library preparation used molecular barcoding, with unique molecular identifiers applied to normalize quantification of the TCRbeta repertoire. The public reads were reanalyzed by TCRdb: fastp trimming at Q25, MiXCR alignment, in-frame beta chains only. Rows with a matching CDR3 protein are joined into one entry that keeps the most common DNA and genes. The sample table shows around 100,000 distinct CDR3 sequences, and under 7% are seen once. The ten top clones hold approximately 6.6% of the sample.

The full study reports these points: In some patients, the high TCRbeta diversity seen at day 60 was put down to recipient T cells and intrathymic progenitors that had survived conditioning. Over the following months the frequencies of hyperexpanded clones went down, and after one year T-cell counts and TCRbeta diversity were mostly credited to newly produced T cells. The apparently early recovery of alphabetaT-cell counts about two months after transplant reportedly depended on only several hundred rapidly expanded clones that came from non-depleted graft cells.

Measured from the cysteine to the phenylalanine, the CDR3 is 15 residues long. Just CDR3 DNA is preserved here, 45 bases in frame from base 1. V and J are trimmed by 0 bases and 2 bases, and the gene matches miss 2 bases of the junction. This clonotype occurred a few times. Its antigen remains undetermined. Base qualities are not at hand, and no much larger clone is one base apart. The chain is made from TRBV12-3 or TRBV12-4 and TRBJ1-2, with TRBD1 identical over 8 junction bases. The sample here was PBMCs, mostly from graft donor cells, taken 60 days after TCRalphabeta/CD19-depleted stem cell transplant. The receptor's source is a female patient aged 2-10 years who had a stem cell transplant for Fanconi anemia, so the T cells may come from the graft donor. The CDR3 region: CASSLARQGNYGYTF. The bases read TGTGCCAGCAGTTTAGCCCGACAGGGGAACTATGGCTACACCTTC.